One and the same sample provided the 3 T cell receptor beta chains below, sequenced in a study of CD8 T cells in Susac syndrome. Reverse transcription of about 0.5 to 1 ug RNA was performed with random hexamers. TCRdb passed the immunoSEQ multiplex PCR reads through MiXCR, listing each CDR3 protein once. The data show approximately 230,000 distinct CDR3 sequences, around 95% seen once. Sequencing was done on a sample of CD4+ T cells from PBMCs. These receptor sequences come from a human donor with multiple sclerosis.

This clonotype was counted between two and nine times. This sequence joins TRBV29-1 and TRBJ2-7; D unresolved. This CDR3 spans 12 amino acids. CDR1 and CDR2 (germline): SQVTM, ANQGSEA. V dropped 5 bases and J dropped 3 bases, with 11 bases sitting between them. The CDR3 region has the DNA TGCAGCGTTACCCAAAACAGCTACGAGCAGTACTTC. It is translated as CSVTQNSYEQYF.

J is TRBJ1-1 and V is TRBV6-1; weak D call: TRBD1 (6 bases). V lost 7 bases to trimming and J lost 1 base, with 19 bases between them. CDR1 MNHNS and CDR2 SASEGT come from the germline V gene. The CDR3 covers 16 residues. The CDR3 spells CASTQGGGFRNTEAFF. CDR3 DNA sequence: TGTGCCAGCACCCAAGGGGGAGGGTTTCGGAACACTGAAGCTTTCTTT.

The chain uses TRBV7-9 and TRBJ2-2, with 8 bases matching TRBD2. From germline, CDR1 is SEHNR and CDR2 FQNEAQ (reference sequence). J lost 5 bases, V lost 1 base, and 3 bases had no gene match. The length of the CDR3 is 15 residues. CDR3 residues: CASSLVAGTTGELFF. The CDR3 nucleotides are TGTGCCAGCAGCTTAGTAGCGGGGACTACCGGGGAGCTGTTTTTT.